Below are 5 T cell receptor beta chains sequenced from a single sample in a study of CD8 T cells in ankylosing spondylitis (TCRdb year 2017). The library was prepared using 5' RACE. Instrument on record: Illumina HiSeq 2500. TCRdb itself trimmed the public reads at Q25 with fastp, ran MiXCR and retained productive beta chains. Every entry covers one CDR3 protein and lists the most common genes and DNA from its rows. The sample contains just under 350,000 distinct CDR3 sequences, 14% to 15% of them found a single time. Roughly 0.99% of the sample lies in the top ten. Sequencing was done on a sample of blood, either unsorted or a sorted T cell fraction (not recorded which). Receptors originate from a male donor with ankylosing spondylitis or in good health (not recorded which).

The V gene is TRBV5-1, the J gene TRBJ2-5, with D unclear. This CDR3 has 16 residues. Germline values: CDR1 SGHRS, CDR2 YFSETQ. V dropped 1 base and J dropped 7 bases, with 20 bases sitting between them. The CDR3 DNA follows: TGCGCCAGCAGCTTGTGGCCTGATCAAGGTCGATCGACCCAGTACTTC. This codes for CASSLWPDQGRSTQYF. Supplemented by reference TRBV5-1 and TRBJ2-5, the full variable domain reads KAGVTQTPRYLIKTRGQQVTLSCSPISGHRSVSWYQQTPGQGLQFLFEYFSETQRNKGNFPGRFSGRQFSNSRSEMNVSTLELGDSALYLCASSLWPDQGRSTQYFGPGTRLLVL.

The chain combines TRBV12-3 or TRBV12-4 with TRBJ1-1; 8 bases match TRBD1. The CDR3 has 16 amino acids. J gave up 3 bases and V 6 bases, and 12 bases lay outside the gene matches. CDR3 residues: CASRVTTGTGYTEAFF. For the CDR3, the DNA is TGTGCCAGCAGGGTTACGACCGGGACAGGCTACACTGAAGCTTTCTTT.

A remark on this clonotype: A much larger clone differs from this one at a single base, so this may be a read error. This chain links TRBV5-1 with TRBJ1-1; D perhaps matches TRBD1 (6 bases). This CDR3 comprises 12 residues. The V gene's germline CDR1 is SGHRS and CDR2 YFSETQ. CDR3 region: CASSLTGTEDFF. The CDR3 region has the DNA TGCGCCAGCAGCTTGACAGGGACTGAAGATTTCTTT.

This clonotype appeared a few times. The chain carries TRBV10-2 and TRBJ2-5; 8 bases are a match to TRBD2. Germline CDR1 is WSHSY and CDR2 is SAAADI. V trimming: 8 bases; J trimming: 2 bases; junction bases outside the gene matches: 10. There are 15 residues in the CDR3. The CDR3 coding sequence is TGCGCCAGCTTAGCCGCTAGCGGGCTTCAAGAGACCCAGTACTTC. This encodes CASLAASGLQETQYF.

This clonotype was seen more than once but under ten times. The genes are TRBV10-3 and TRBJ2-7, with D possibly matching TRBD2 (5 bases). CDR1 and CDR2 (germline): ENHRY, SYGVKD. V lost 6 bases and J 0 bases, leaving 15 bases between the germline ends. The CDR3 runs 15 residues. The CDR3 DNA reads as TGTGCCATCAGGAAGGACTTGCTGAGCTCCTACGAGCAGTACTTC. Translation gives CAIRKDLLSSYEQYF.